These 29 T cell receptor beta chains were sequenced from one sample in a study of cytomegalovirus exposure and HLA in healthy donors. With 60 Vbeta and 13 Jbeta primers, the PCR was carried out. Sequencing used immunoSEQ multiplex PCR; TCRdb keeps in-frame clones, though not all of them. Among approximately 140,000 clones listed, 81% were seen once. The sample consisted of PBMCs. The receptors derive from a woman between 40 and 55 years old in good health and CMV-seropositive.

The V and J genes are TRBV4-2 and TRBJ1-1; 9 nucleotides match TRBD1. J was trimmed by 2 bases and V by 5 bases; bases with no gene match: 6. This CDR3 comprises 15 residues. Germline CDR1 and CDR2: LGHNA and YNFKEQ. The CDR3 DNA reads TGTGCCAGCAGCTTGGGGACAGGGCGCAACACTGAAGCTTTCTTT. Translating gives CASSLGTGRNTEAFF.

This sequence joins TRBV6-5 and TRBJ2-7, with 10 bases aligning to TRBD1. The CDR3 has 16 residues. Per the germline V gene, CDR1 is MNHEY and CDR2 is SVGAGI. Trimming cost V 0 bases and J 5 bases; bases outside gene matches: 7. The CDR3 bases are TGTGCCAGCAGTTACTCCGTAGGACAGGGGGGCAACGAGCAGTACTTC. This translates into CASSYSVGQGGNEQYF.

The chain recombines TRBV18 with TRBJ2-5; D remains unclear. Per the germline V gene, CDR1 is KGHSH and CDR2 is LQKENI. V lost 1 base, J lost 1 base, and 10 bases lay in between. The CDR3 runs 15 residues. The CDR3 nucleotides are TGTGCCAGCTCACCACTCCCGCAGGCCCAAGAGACCCAGTACTTC. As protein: CASSPLPQAQETQYF.

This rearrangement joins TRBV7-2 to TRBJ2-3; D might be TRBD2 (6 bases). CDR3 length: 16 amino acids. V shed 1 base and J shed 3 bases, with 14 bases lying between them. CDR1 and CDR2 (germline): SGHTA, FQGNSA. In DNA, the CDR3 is TGTGCCAGCAGCTTAGGTCCGGGAGCTAGGACAGATACGCAGTATTTT. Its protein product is CASSLGPGARTDTQYF.

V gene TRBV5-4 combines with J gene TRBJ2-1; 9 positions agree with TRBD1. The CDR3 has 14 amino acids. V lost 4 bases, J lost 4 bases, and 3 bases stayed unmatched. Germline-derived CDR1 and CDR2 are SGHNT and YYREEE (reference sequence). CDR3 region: CASSAGQGYNEQFF. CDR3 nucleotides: TGTGCCAGCAGCGCGGGACAGGGTTACAATGAGCAGTTCTTC.

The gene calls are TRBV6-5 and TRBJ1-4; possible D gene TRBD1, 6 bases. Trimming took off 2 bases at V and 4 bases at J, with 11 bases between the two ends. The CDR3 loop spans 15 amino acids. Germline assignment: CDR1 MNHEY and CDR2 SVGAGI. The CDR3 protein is CASSYVQGFNEKLFF. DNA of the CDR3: TGTGCCAGCAGTTACGTACAGGGCTTTAATGAAAAACTGTTTTTT.

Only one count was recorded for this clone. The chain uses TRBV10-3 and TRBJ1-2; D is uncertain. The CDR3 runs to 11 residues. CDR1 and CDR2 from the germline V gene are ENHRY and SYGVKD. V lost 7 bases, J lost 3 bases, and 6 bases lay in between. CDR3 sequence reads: CAIKTDYGYTF. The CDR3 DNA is TGTGCCATCAAAACGGACTATGGCTACACCTTC.

CDR3 in DNA: TGTGCCAGCACCGGGACAGGGGGCATGACTGAAGCTTTCTTT. This encodes CASTGTGGMTEAFF. The rearrangement uses TRBV6-5 and TRBJ1-1; 12 nucleotides line up with TRBD1. V shed 7 bases and J 5 bases; nucleotides not matched to a gene: 5. Germline CDR1 MNHEY, CDR2 SVGAGI. The CDR3 sequence is 14 residues long.

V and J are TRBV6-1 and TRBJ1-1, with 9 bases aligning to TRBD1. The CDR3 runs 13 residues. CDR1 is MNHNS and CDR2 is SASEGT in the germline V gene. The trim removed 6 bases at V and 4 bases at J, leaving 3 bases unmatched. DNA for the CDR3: TGTGCCAGCAGCGCGACAGGGGGCACTGAAGCTTTCTTT. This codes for CASSATGGTEAFF.

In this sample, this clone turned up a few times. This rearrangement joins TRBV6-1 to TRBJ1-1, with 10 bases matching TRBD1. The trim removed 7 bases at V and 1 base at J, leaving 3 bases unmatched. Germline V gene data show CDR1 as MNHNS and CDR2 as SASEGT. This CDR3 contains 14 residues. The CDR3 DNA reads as TGTGCCAGCACGGGACAGGGGACGAACACTGAAGCTTTCTTT. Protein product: CASTGQGTNTEAFF.

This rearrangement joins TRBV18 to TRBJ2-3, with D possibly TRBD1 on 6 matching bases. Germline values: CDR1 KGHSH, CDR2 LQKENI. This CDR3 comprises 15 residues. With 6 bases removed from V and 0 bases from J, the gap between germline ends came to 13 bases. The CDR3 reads CASSPDSTSTDTQYF. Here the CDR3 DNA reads TGTGCCAGCTCCCCGGACAGCACTAGCACAGATACGCAGTATTTT.

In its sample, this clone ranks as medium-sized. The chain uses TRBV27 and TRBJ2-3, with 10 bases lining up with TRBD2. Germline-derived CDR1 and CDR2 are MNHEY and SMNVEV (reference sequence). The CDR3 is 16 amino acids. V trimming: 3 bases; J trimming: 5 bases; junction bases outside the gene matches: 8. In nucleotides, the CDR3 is TGTGCCAGCAGTTTGGGGAGCGGGAGGGATGTAGATACGCAGTATTTT. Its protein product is CASSLGSGRDVDTQYF.

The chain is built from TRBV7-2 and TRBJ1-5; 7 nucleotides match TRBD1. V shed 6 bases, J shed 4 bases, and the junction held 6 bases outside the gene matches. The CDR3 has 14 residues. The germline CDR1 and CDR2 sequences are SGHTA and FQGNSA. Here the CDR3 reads CASSARQGNQPQHF. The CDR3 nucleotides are TGTGCCAGCAGTGCCCGACAGGGAAATCAGCCCCAGCATTTT. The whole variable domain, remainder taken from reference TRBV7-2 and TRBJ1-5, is GAGVSQSPSNKVTEKGKDVELRCDPISGHTALYWYRQSLGQGLEFLIYFQGNSAPDKSGLPSDRFSAERTGGSVSTLTIQRTQQEDSAVYLCASSARQGNQPQHFGDGTRLSIL.

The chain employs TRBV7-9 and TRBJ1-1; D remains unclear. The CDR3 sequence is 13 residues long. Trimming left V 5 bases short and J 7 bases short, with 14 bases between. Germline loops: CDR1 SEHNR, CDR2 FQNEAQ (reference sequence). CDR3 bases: TGTGCCAGCAGCCTAGGGTTGCGACTTGAAGCTTTCTTT. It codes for CASSLGLRLEAFF.

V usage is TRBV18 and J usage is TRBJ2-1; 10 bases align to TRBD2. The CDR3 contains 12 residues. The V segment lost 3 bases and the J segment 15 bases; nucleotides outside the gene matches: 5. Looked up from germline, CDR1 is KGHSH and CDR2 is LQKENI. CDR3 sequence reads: CASSPKREGRFF. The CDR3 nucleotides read TGTGCCAGCTCACCCAAGCGGGAGGGCCGGTTCTTC.

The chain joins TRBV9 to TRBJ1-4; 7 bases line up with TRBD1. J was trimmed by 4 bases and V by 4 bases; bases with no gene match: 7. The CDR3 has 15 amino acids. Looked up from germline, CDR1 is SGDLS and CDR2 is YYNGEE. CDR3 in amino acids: CASSPGGRFNEKLFF. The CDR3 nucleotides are TGTGCCAGCAGCCCAGGGGGGAGATTTAATGAAAAACTGTTTTTT. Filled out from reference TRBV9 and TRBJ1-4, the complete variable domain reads DSGVTQTPKHLITATGQRVTLRCSPRSGDLSVYWYQQSLDQGLQFLIQYYNGEERAKGNILERFSAQQFPDLHSELNLSSLELGDSALYFCASSPGGRFNEKLFFGSGTQLSVL.

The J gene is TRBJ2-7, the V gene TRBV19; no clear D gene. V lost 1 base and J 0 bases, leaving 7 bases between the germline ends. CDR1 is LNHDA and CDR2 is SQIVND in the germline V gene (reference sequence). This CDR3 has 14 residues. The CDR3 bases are TGTGCCAGTAGTATAGTGGGCAACTCCTACGAGCAGTACTTC. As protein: CASSIVGNSYEQYF.

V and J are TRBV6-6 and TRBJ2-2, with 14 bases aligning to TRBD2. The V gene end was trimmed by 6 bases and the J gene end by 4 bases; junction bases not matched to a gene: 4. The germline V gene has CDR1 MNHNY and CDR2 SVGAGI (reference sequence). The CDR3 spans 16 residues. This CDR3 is CASRGLAGGPTGELFF. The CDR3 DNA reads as TGTGCCAGCAGAGGACTAGCGGGGGGCCCCACCGGGGAGCTGTTTTTT.

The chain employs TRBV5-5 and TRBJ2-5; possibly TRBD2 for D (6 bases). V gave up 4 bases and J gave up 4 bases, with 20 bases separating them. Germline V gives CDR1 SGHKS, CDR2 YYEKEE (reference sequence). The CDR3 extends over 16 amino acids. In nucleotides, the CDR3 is TGTGCCAGCAGCGCCGGGGACTCCCCTTGGGGAGAGACCCAGTACTTC. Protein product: CASSAGDSPWGETQYF.

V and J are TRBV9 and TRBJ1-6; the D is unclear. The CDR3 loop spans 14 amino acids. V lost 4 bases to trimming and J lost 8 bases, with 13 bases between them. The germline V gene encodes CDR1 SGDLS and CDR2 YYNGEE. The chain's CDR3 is CASSPQAQDSPLHF. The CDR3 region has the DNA TGTGCCAGCAGCCCGCAGGCCCAGGATTCACCCCTCCACTTT.

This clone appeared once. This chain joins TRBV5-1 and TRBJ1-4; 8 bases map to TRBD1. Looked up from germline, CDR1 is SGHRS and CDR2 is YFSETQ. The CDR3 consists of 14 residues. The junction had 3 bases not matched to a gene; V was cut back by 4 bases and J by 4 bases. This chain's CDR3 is CASSRGQDNEKLFF. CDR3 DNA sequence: TGCGCCAGCAGCCGGGGACAGGATAATGAAAAACTGTTTTTT.

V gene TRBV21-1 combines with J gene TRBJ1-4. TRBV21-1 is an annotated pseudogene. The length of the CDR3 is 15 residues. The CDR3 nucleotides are TGTGCCAGCAGCCCCCGAAGAGGGAATAATGAAAAACTGTTTTTT. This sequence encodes CASSPRRGNNEKLFF.

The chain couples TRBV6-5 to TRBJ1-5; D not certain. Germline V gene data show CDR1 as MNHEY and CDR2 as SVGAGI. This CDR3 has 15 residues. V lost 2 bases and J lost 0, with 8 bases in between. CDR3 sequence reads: CASSYSANSNQPQHF. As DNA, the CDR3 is TGTGCCAGCAGTTACAGCGCTAATAGCAATCAGCCCCAGCATTTT.

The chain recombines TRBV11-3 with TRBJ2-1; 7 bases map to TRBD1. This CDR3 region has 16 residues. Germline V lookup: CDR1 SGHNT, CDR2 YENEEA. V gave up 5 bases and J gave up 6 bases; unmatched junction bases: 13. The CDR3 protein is CASSSRGKGNFNEQFF. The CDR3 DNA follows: TGTGCCAGCAGCAGCAGGGGGAAAGGGAATTTCAATGAGCAGTTCTTC.

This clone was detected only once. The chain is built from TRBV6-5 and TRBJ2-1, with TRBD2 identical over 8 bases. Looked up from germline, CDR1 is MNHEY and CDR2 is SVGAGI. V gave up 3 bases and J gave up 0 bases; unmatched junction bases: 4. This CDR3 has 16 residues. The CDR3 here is CASSYGRGVSYNEQFF. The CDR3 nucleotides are TGTGCCAGCAGTTATGGGCGGGGGGTCTCCTACAATGAGCAGTTCTTC.

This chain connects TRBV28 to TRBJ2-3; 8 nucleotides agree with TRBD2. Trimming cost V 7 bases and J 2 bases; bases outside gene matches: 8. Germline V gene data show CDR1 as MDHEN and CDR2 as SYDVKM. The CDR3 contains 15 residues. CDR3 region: CASKTREGPTDTQYF. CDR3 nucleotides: TGTGCCAGCAAAACCCGGGAGGGCCCCACAGATACGCAGTATTTT. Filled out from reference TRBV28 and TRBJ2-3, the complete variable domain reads DVKVTQSSRYLVKRTGEKVFLECVQDMDHENMFWYRQDPGLGLRLIYFSYDVKMKEKGDIPEGYSVSREKKERFSLILESASTNQTSMYLCASKTREGPTDTQYFGPGTRLTVL.

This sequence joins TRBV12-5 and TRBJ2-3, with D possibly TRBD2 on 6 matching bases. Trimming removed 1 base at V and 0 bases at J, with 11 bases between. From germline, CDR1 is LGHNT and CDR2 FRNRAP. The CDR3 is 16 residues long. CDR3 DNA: TGTGCTAGTGGTTTGGACCCGGGGGAGAGCACAGATACGCAGTATTTT. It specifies CASGLDPGESTDTQYF.

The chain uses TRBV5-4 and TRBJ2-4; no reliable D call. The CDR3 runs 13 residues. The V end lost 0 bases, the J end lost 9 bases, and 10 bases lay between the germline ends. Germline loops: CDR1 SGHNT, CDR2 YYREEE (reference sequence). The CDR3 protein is CASSLGASGIQYF. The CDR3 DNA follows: TGTGCCAGCAGCTTGGGAGCGTCGGGCATTCAGTACTTC.

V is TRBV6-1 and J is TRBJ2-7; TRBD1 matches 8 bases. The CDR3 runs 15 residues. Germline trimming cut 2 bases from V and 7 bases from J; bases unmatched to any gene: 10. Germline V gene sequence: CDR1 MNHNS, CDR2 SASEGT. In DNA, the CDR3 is TGTGCCAGCAGTGAATTCGGGCAGGGGGCACCTGAGCAGTACTTC. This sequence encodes CASSEFGQGAPEQYF.